The present entry profiles one TCR beta chain with its context. Trimming pared 3 bases from V and 5 bases from J, leaving 18 bases between. Looked up from germline, CDR1 is LNHNV and CDR2 is YYDKDF (reference sequence). The CDR3 is 16 residues long. The sample originates from a study of blood T cell repertoires in COVID-19. Assay used: immunoSEQ multiplex PCR; TCRdb lists only in-frame clones, some missing. The sample holds about 100,000 clones, roughly 80% seen once. Material: peripheral blood. The chain combines TRBV15 with TRBJ2-3; tentative D call: TRBD2 (7 bases). The sequence derives from a man aged 65 to 85 with active or convalescent COVID-19. The CDR3 DNA is TGTGCCACCAGCAGGGGGGCTAGCGGACTGGAAGATACGCAGTATTTT. Translated, it gives CATSRGASGLEDTQYF.